The T cell receptor beta chain described here comes from a study of T cells in localized non-small cell lung cancer. TCRdb keeps only in-frame clones here, not all; method: immunoSEQ multiplex PCR. The sample consists of approximately 12,000 clones, more than 70% of them appearing once. V lost 1 base and J 5 bases, leaving 20 bases between the germline ends. In germline, CDR1 is SGHDN, CDR2 FVKESK. This CDR3 comprises 17 residues. This clonotype was sampled from a male donor older than 55 with stage I lung adenocarcinoma. Sequencing was performed on peripheral blood, taken before any cancer treatment. This chain joins TRBV14 and TRBJ2-5; D remains ambiguous. DNA for the CDR3: TGTGCCAGCAGCCAAGGTCGCAGAGAAAAGACTCGGGAGACCCAGTACTTC. Its protein product is CASSQGRREKTRETQYF.